These 13 T cell receptor beta chains share one sample of origin, sequenced in a study of blood T cells in healthy people across ages. A J-beta primer mix and a sample-barcoded 5' primer were used in a second PCR of about 7 to 12 cycles. Each CDR3 protein is one row after TCRdb ran MiXCR on the 5' RACE reads. This sample has under 2 million distinct CDR3 sequences; roughly 30% occur once, and the top ten carry around 10%. Sequences were obtained from blood. Every receptor here comes from a woman younger than 45 in good health.

Only a few counts were recorded for this clonotype. V usage is TRBV29-1 and J usage is TRBJ1-1; D is unclear. CDR3 length equals 11 residues. Germline V CDR1 and CDR2: SQVTM, ANQGSEA. Deletions cut 8 bases from V and 1 base from J, with 8 bases between. CDR3 region: CSIQQNTEAFF. The CDR3 DNA is TGCAGCATTCAGCAGAACACTGAAGCTTTCTTT.

The chain is built from TRBV30 and TRBJ1-3; no definite D call. Germline V CDR1 and CDR2: GTSNPN, SVGIG (reference sequence). V lost 3 bases and J 0 bases, leaving 6 bases between the germline ends. This CDR3 region has 13 residues. This CDR3 reads CAWRGSSGNTIYF. As DNA, the CDR3 is TGTGCCTGGAGGGGATCCTCTGGAAACACCATATATTTT.

As for this clonotype: One junction end disagrees with the germline gene, perhaps due to a read error. The chain has TRBV24-1 and TRBJ2-3; 7 nucleotides match TRBD2. Germline CDR1 is KGHDR and CDR2 is SFDVKD. The CDR3 consists of 14 residues. The CDR3 nucleotides read TGTGCCACCAGAAGTACGGGAGGCACAGATGCGCAGTATTTT. This sequence encodes CATRSTGGTDAQYF.

The genes are TRBV20-1 and TRBJ2-1; D is possibly TRBD1 (6 bases). The CDR3 has 13 residues. The germline V gene has CDR1 DFQATT and CDR2 SNEGSKA (reference sequence). The CDR3 spells CITGTSSYNEQFF. CDR3 coding DNA: TGCATAACCGGGACAAGCTCCTACAATGAGCAGTTCTTC.

The chain recombines TRBV6-4 with TRBJ2-1, with 12 positions matching TRBD2. The CDR3 has 15 amino acids. V was clipped by 4 bases and J by 10 bases; unmatched bases: 8. Germline CDR1 is MRHNA and CDR2 is SNTAGT. CDR3 DNA: TGTGCCAGCAGTGCCGCTAGCGGGGGGGCCGGGGAGCAGTTCTTC. This gives the protein CASSAASGGAGEQFF.

The chain joins TRBV3-1 to TRBJ1-1; D is unclear. There are 13 residues in the CDR3. Germline V gene sequence: CDR1 LGHDT, CDR2 YNNKEL (reference sequence). Trimming shortened V by 3 bases and J by 4 bases, and 9 bases separated the two germline ends. The CDR3 sequence is CASSQRRVTEAFF. The CDR3 DNA reads as TGTGCCAGCAGCCAGCGGAGGGTCACTGAAGCTTTCTTT.

This clonotype was found once. The conserved final phenylalanine or tryptophan is absent from the CDR3, which likely points to a read error. The chain is built from TRBV10-3 and TRBJ2-2, with D hard to call. This CDR3 has 10 residues. V lost 3 bases to trimming and J lost 8 bases, with 1 base between them. The germline V gene encodes CDR1 ENHRY and CDR2 SYGVKD. CDR3: CAISEGELFL. The CDR3 DNA is TGTGCCATCAGTGAAGGGGAGCTGTTTTTG.

CDR3 in DNA: TGTGCCAGCAGCGGGACTGACTATGGGTCTGACTACACCTTC. Translating gives CASSGTDYGSDYTF. This chain uses TRBV9 with TRBJ1-2; D ambiguous. The germline gives CDR1 SGDLS, CDR2 YYNGEE. Trimming pared 3 bases from V and 10 bases from J, leaving 19 bases between. The CDR3 loop spans 14 amino acids.

This clonotype showed up many times. The V call is TRBV29-1, the J call TRBJ1-4; perhaps TRBD1 as D (6 bases). The CDR3 length is 13 residues. V was pared by 7 bases and J by 10 bases, with 19 bases between. Germline loops: CDR1 SQVTM, CDR2 ANQGSEA. CDR3 sequence reads: CSARQGGEGKLFF. CDR3 sequence (DNA): TGCAGCGCCCGTCAAGGGGGGGAAGGAAAACTGTTTTTT.

The rearrangement uses TRBV3-1 and TRBJ2-3, with 10 bases fitting TRBD2. Per the germline V gene, CDR1 is LGHDT and CDR2 is YNNKEL (reference sequence). With V trimmed by 4 bases and J by 4 bases, 8 bases remained unmatched. This CDR3 spans 16 amino acids. The chain's CDR3 is CASSPEKGLASDTQYF. CDR3 in DNA: TGTGCCAGCAGCCCAGAAAAGGGACTAGCGTCAGATACGCAGTATTTT.

This clonotype was counted between two and nine times. CDR3 coding DNA: TGCAGTGCTAGGCCCAGACAGGGGGGGGCCAACGTCCTGACTTTC. This gives the protein CSARPRQGGANVLTF. The genes are TRBV20-1 and TRBJ2-6; TRBD1 aligns across 8 bases. Germline CDR1 and CDR2: DFQATT and SNEGSKA (reference sequence). This CDR3 contains 15 residues. J gave up 4 bases and V 3 bases, and 5 bases lay outside the gene matches.

This clonotype was recorded a few times. The chain joins TRBV6-2 or TRBV6-3 to TRBJ2-7; unclear D gene. Trimming took 3 bases from V and 6 from J, leaving 18 bases between them. Germline values: CDR1 MNHEY, CDR2 SVGEGT. CDR3 size: 15 residues. The CDR3 coding sequence is TGTGCCAGCAGTTATCGGGCCCCGAGCAACACCGAGCAGTACTTC. This translates into CASSYRAPSNTEQYF.

J is TRBJ2-3 and V is TRBV5-1; D gene unclear. CDR1 is SGHRS and CDR2 is YFSETQ in the germline V gene. The V gene lost 4 bases and the J gene lost 0 bases, with 12 bases spanning the gap. The CDR3 spans 15 residues. CDR3 in amino acids: CASSLEWSSTDTQYF. For the CDR3, the DNA is TGCGCCAGCAGCCTAGAGTGGAGTAGCACAGATACGCAGTATTTT.